A single sample gave rise to the 11 T cell receptor beta chains below, sequenced in a study of T cells after yellow fever vaccination. TCRdb recomputed calls from the 5' RACE reads with MiXCR, one row per CDR3 protein. The table has 350,000 to 550,000 distinct CDR3 sequences, roughly a sixth seen once. The sequenced sample was PBMCs, obtained before the yellow fever booster vaccination. These receptors all come from a young man who received the YFV17D yellow fever vaccine.

This clonotype occurred a few times. The chain has TRBV7-3 and TRBJ2-1; a possible D gene is TRBD1 (6 bases). Germline CDR1 is SGHTA and CDR2 is FQGTGA. V lost 4 bases and J lost 9, with 16 bases in between. This CDR3 region has 14 residues. The CDR3: CASSSQGRVGEQFF. Written as DNA, the CDR3 is TGTGCCAGCAGCTCCCAGGGGCGGGTAGGTGAGCAGTTCTTC.

V and J are TRBV28 and TRBJ2-5, with 10 bases fitting TRBD2. Germline V gene data show CDR1 as MDHEN and CDR2 as SYDVKM. The J segment lost 3 bases and the V segment lost 7 bases, leaving 5 bases of the junction unmatched. The CDR3 consists of 14 residues. The CDR3 DNA is TGTGCCAGCACGATTCTAGCGGGGGAAGAGACCCAGTACTTC. It is translated as CASTILAGEETQYF. Combining the CDR3 with reference TRBV28 and TRBJ2-5 gives the whole variable domain DVKVTQSSRYLVKRTGEKVFLECVQDMDHENMFWYRQDPGLGLRLIYFSYDVKMKEKGDIPEGYSVSREKKERFSLILESASTNQTSMYLCASTILAGEETQYFGPGTRLLVL.

This sequence joins TRBV18 and TRBJ2-1, with 8 bases that match TRBD1. This CDR3 contains 17 residues. CDR1 and CDR2 (germline): KGHSH, LQKENI. V lost 3 bases, J lost 3 bases, and 10 bases stayed unmatched. Here the CDR3 DNA reads TGTGCCAGCTCACCGGACACAGGGGGAGGTTTCTACAATGAGCAGTTCTTC. Its protein is CASSPDTGGGFYNEQFF.

This chain uses TRBV6-5 with TRBJ2-2; the D gene is possibly TRBD2 (9 bases). The CDR3 has 15 residues. Germline CDR1 MNHEY, CDR2 SVGAGI. Trimming shortened V by 5 bases and J by 8 bases, and 18 bases separated the two germline ends. CDR3 sequence: CASSPAGGTGGELFF. In nucleotides, the CDR3 is TGTGCCAGCAGTCCCGCGGGGGGGACAGGTGGGGAGCTGTTTTTT.

On this clonotype: The CDR3 does not end in the conserved phenylalanine or tryptophan, so this is likely a read error. V usage is TRBV7-9 and J usage is TRBJ1-4; no clear D. Germline V gene lookup returns CDR1 SEHNR and CDR2 FQNEAQ (reference sequence). CDR3 length: 12 residues. V dropped 2 bases and J dropped 7 bases, with 5 bases sitting between them. CDR3 coding DNA: TGTGCCAGCAGCTTATCTCGTGAAAAACTGTTTTTG. It codes for CASSLSREKLFL.

The V and J genes are TRBV20-1 and TRBJ2-7, with TRBD2 identical over 8 bases. The CDR3 is 14 amino acids. In germline, CDR1 is DFQATT, CDR2 SNEGSKA (reference sequence). Unmatched junction bases numbered 9, after V lost 2 bases and J lost 6 bases. CDR3 in amino acids: CSARKSGGGSEQYF. The CDR3 DNA reads as TGCAGTGCTAGAAAGAGCGGGGGAGGCAGCGAGCAGTACTTC.

This clonotype was picked up a small number of times. This sequence joins TRBV11-2 and TRBJ2-5, with 9 bases that match TRBD1. The CDR3 runs 18 residues. Trimming cost V 6 bases and J 0 bases; bases outside gene matches: 14. CDR1 is SGHAT and CDR2 is FQNNGV in the germline V gene. The CDR3 coding sequence is TGTGCCAGCAGTCGCATAGGGGTGGACAGGGGATACCAAGAGACCCAGTACTTC. Translation: CASSRIGVDRGYQETQYF.

The chain couples TRBV4-1 to TRBJ2-2, with TRBD1 matching 10 bases. V lost 1 base, J lost 4 bases, and 3 bases stayed unmatched. CDR3 length: 16 amino acids. Germline V gives CDR1 MGHRA, CDR2 YSYEKL. The CDR3 protein is CASSQAGTGVTGELFF. The CDR3 region has the DNA TGCGCCAGCAGCCAAGCCGGGACAGGGGTCACCGGGGAGCTGTTTTTT.

This clonotype appeared many times. The chain couples TRBV2 to TRBJ2-5, with 8 bases aligning to TRBD1. The CDR3 is 13 residues long. J was trimmed by 3 bases and V by 6 bases; bases with no gene match: 3. CDR1 is SNHLY and CDR2 is FYNNEI in the germline V gene. The CDR3: CASSGTGEETQYF. The DNA for the CDR3 is TGTGCCAGCAGCGGGACAGGCGAAGAGACCCAGTACTTC.

By share, this clonotype counts as medium-sized. V gene TRBV7-2 combines with J gene TRBJ2-3; 8 positions agree with TRBD2. J was trimmed by 2 bases and V by 5 bases; bases with no gene match: 6. CDR1 is SGHTA and CDR2 is FQGNSA in the germline V gene. This CDR3 is built from 15 residues. CDR3 DNA: TGTGCCAGCAGCCCGGGGGGGCCCCTCACAGATACGCAGTATTTT. Translation: CASSPGGPLTDTQYF.

This clonotype was observed a few times. V usage is TRBV5-1 and J usage is TRBJ2-7, with D uncertain. The germline CDR1 and CDR2 sequences are SGHRS and YFSETQ. CDR3 length equals 14 residues. V gave up 2 bases and J gave up 0 bases, with 9 bases separating them. The CDR3 loop is CASSFVGISYEQYF. The CDR3, as DNA: TGCGCCAGCAGCTTCGTTGGGATCTCCTACGAGCAGTACTTC.